Following are 6 T cell receptor beta chains from one sample sequenced in a study of metastatic and nonmetastatic thyroid tumors. There were no patients who had received any treatment before thyroid surgery. With MiXCR, TCRdb reprocessed the PCR reads. The repertoire holds about 35,000 clones, with approximately 30% as singletons. Sequencing used blood. Receptor source: a female donor with papillary thyroid cancer or a benign thyroid nodule (not recorded which). Some clones in this sample may be carry-over from other donors' samples.

This clone was observed many times. The rearrangement joins TRBV29-1 to TRBJ2-3; the match to TRBD1 covers 10 bases. After removal of 4 bases from V and 4 bases from J, the junction contained 11 bases not matched to a gene. Germline assignment: CDR1 SQVTM and CDR2 ANQGSEA. CDR3 length: 16 residues. CDR3 in DNA: TGCAGCGTTGGGGGGGCCGGGGGGACAGGGGCAGATACGCAGTATTTT. Protein sequence: CSVGGAGGTGADTQYF.

Here the CDR3 reads CASSFRRGNTIYF. In nucleotides, the CDR3 is TGTGCCAGCAGTTTTCGCCGAGGAAACACCATATATTTT. J is TRBJ1-3 and V is TRBV12-3 or TRBV12-4, with D uncertain. The germline V and J ends were trimmed by 3 bases and 4 bases, with 7 bases remaining between them. CDR3 size: 13 residues.

There are a few counts of this clone. The chain couples TRBV28 to TRBJ2-3; 8 bases are a match to TRBD1. The CDR3 totals 16 residues. The trim removed 7 bases at V and 4 bases at J, leaving 13 bases unmatched. Germline values: CDR1 MDHEN, CDR2 SYDVKM. The CDR3 loop reads CASISPETGDADTQYF. The CDR3 DNA reads TGTGCCAGCATTTCCCCCGAGACAGGGGACGCAGATACGCAGTATTTT.

This chain links TRBV5-1 with TRBJ2-3; D is uncertain. The CDR3 has 12 amino acids. Germline V gene data show CDR1 as SGHRS and CDR2 as YFSETQ. V lost 4 bases, J lost 0 bases, and 3 bases lay in between. CDR3 coding DNA: TGCGCCAGCAGCCTTAGCACAGATACGCAGTATTTT. Its translation: CASSLSTDTQYF.

This clone rates as medium-sized. This chain links TRBV6-1 with TRBJ1-3, with D possibly being TRBD1 (5 bases). The V gene lost 6 bases and the J gene lost 4 bases, with 16 bases spanning the gap. The CDR3 consists of 15 residues. CDR1 is MNHNS, CDR2 SASEGT, per germline. CDR3 sequence: CASRIGQGSGNTIYF. The CDR3, as DNA: TGTGCCAGCAGGATAGGGCAGGGTTCGGGAAACACCATATATTTT.

This clone was seen more than once but under ten times. The V gene is TRBV7-3, the J gene TRBJ2-2; D not resolved. V was trimmed by 1 base and J by 3 bases, leaving 15 bases between them. The germline gives CDR1 SGHTA, CDR2 FQGTGA. There are 17 residues in the CDR3. The CDR3 spells CASSLRGSKSYTGELFF. The CDR3 nucleotides are TGTGCCAGCAGCTTAAGAGGATCTAAATCGTACACCGGGGAGCTGTTTTTT.